This T cell receptor (beta chain) is from a study of blood T cells in healthy people across ages (dated by TCRdb to between 2015 and 2016). Study-wide context: In model experiments, template switching captured about one uniquely barcoded TCR beta cDNA molecule for every two T cells. The study analyzed two additional independent replicas of 1 million unique cDNA reads from the same blood draw for two donors, one aged 18 to 30 and one aged 80 or older. Four age groups were formed from the donors: young (average 16 years), middle-aged (approximately 41), aged (around 68) and long-lived (around 82). Age-related changes in TCR beta repertoire diversity were measured in the study by deep sequencing normalized with unique cDNA molecular identifiers.

The paper's findings and limits, for the study overall: Since profiling was done on bulk unsorted PBMCs, naive and antigen-experienced compartments could not be conclusively compared. As age increased, observed TCR beta diversity per million T cells dropped in a roughly linear way, and a significant reduction was already evident by age roughly 36. Observed TCR beta diversity correlated strongly with the percentage of naive T cells measured by flow cytometry. Compared with the aged group, the long-lived group had more naive CD4+ T cells, fewer expanded clones and increased TCR diversity, a pattern suggesting age selection. Estimates of total diversity from one million sequenced T cells were regarded as lower bounds and underestimates. Because the CMV infection status of the donors was unknown, age-related changes in expanded clonotypes may potentially have been confounded.

The sample holds a few counts of this clonotype. The specificity of this receptor is unknown. The record has no base qualities; no much larger clone is one base away. CDR1 DFQATT and CDR2 SNEGSKA are derived from the germline V gene (reference sequence). The CDR3 starts with the cysteine, ends with the phenylalanine, and has 13 residues. Only the CDR3 portion is preserved as DNA: 39 bases, with reading frame beginning at the first base. The method was 5' RACE. TCRdb lists the instrument as Illumina HiSeq 2500. A second PCR of about 7 to 12 cycles was run with a J-beta primer mix and a sample-barcoded 5' primer. A template-switch 5' adaptor carrying 12 random nucleotides introduced a unique molecular identifier onto each TCR beta cDNA molecule. Each sample yielded at least 3 million CDR3-containing paired-end reads. First-strand cDNA synthesis was performed from all RNA using the Mint cDNA synthesis kit, with priming by a TRBC-specific oligonucleotide. All cDNA was treated with uracil-DNA glycosylase and then went through a first 18-cycle PCR with the universal primers M1SS and BC2_uni_R. On the authors' methods: Normalization of each sample was performed by random selection of 1 million high-quality reads, each carrying a distinct molecular identifier. Instead of being binned into consensus sequences, reads with shared molecular identifiers were discarded. MiTCR, run with a Q25 quality threshold and the strictest error-elimination algorithm, handled CDR3 identification, clonotype clustering and error correction. A nonparametric unseen species model with Euler transformation was used to estimate a lower bound on total TCR beta diversity. TCRdb trimmed the raw reads at Q25, called clones with MiXCR and kept productive beta chains. Every CDR3 protein is listed once, alongside the most common genes and DNA of its rows. For this entry, the V and J calls and clone size follow TCRdb and not the study's own pipeline. This sample lists approximately 780,000 distinct CDR3 sequences; roughly 26% were detected once. Around 2.9% of the sample is taken by the ten largest.

The donors were around 39 Caucasian individuals from Russia, aged roughly 6 to 90 years, who were systemically healthy. Each donor gave roughly 9.5 milliliters of peripheral blood, collected into EDTA-treated Vacutainer tubes. Ficoll-Paque density-gradient centrifugation was used to isolate PBMCs, with at least 6 million obtained per sample. Total RNA was extracted from PBMCs with Trizol reagent, with at least 6 micrograms obtained per sample. For every donor, an aliquot of PBMCs went through flow cytometry to measure the percentages of naive CD45RAhigh/CD27high T cells. The data also belong to a second study, concerning T cells of mothers and their children. The second study's authors report: Donors were nine systemically healthy Caucasian individuals: three mothers and their six children. cDNA synthesis consumed the entire amount of extracted RNA, loaded at approximately 1.5 ug RNA in each 15 ul reaction. Sample barcodes and 2-4 random nucleotides were added via the M1S primer in the second PCR. Each mother yielded over 9.5 million TCR beta CDR3 reads and each child 2.5 million to 3 million reads. Thymic selection shapes the output of TCR recombination in a similar way in related and unrelated pairs, and inherited differences have a minor effect. Normalized repertoire overlap was always found to be slightly, but never significantly, higher in related mother-child pairs than in unrelated mother-child pairs. No persistent microchimeric T cell clones were found, with a detection sensitivity of approximately 100 clones per million clonotypes. To look for features that set related mother-child pairs apart from unrelated individuals, the researchers ran deep NGS to compare the TCR beta repertoires of mothers and children. Mothers averaged about 37 +/- 4 years of age and children averaged approximately 12 +/- 4 years. After adapters were ligated using NEBNext reagents, the libraries underwent 100+100 nt paired-end sequencing on an Illumina HiSeq 2000. To prevent cross-contamination, the mother and child libraries were prepared a month apart and were sequenced in separate runs. For each donor, between about 500,000 and 2,200,000 distinct TCR beta clonotypes were identified. Naive TCR beta clonotypes were estimated from low-frequency clonotypes matched to each donor's FACS-determined naive share, without sorting.

Sequencing was performed on blood. This clonotype was obtained from a boy aged 5-17 years in good health. The rearranged segments are TRBV20-1 and TRBJ2-7, with 7 middle bases fitting TRBD2. The DNA end favors TRBJ2-5, so the J call may be wrong. Here the CDR3 is given as CSASGGSGETQYF. The DNA reads TGCAGTGCTAGCGGCGGGAGTGGGGAGACCCAGTACTTC.